The 5 T cell receptor beta chains listed next were all sequenced from one sample in a study of molecular identifiers for immune sequencing clone quantification. TCRdb re-analysed the PCR reads in MiXCR, keeping a single row per CDR3 protein. The profile covers tens of thousands of distinct CDR3 sequences, with just over 35% appearing a single time and 3.8% taken by the ten largest. Sequences were obtained from naive CD8+ T cells from blood, with Jurkat cell RNA spiked in. The subset was: FACS-sorted CD8+CD4-CCR7+CD45RA+ naive T cells. These receptors all come from a human donor in good health. Some libraries in this study had Jurkat cell RNA spiked in.

This clonotype occurred a few times. The genes are TRBV7-2 and TRBJ2-6, with 8 nucleotides matching TRBD1. The CDR3 totals 16 residues. Trimming removed 5 bases from V and 4 bases from J; junction bases left unmatched: 7. Germline values: CDR1 SGHTA, CDR2 FQGNSA. DNA of the CDR3: TGTGCCAGCAGCCCAGGACAGGGTGCCGGGGCCAACGTCCTGACTTTC. This encodes CASSPGQGAGANVLTF.

The sample holds many counts of this clonotype. The V call is TRBV4-2, the J call TRBJ2-7; D unclear. Trimming stripped 8 bases from V and 7 bases from J, with 15 bases between. This CDR3 is built from 12 residues. Germline V gene lookup returns CDR1 LGHNA and CDR2 YNFKEQ. The CDR3 loop reads CASSLGSGEQYF. CDR3 sequence (DNA): TGTGCCAGCTCCTTAGGAAGTGGTGAGCAGTACTTC.

This chain links TRBV9 with TRBJ2-5, with D possibly being TRBD2 (6 bases). Germline V CDR1 and CDR2: SGDLS, YYNGEE. Trimming pared 2 bases from V and 10 bases from J, leaving 15 bases between. This CDR3 is 13 amino acids long. The CDR3 reads CASSVAGSRSQYF. CDR3 coding DNA: TGTGCCAGCAGCGTTGCCGGGAGTAGGAGCCAGTACTTC.

The rearrangement links TRBV28 to TRBJ2-7, with D perhaps matching TRBD1 or TRBD2 (5 bases each). This CDR3 is 15 amino acids long. Per germline, CDR1 MDHEN and CDR2 SYDVKM. Trimming took 8 bases from V and 6 from J, leaving 23 bases between them. The CDR3 DNA sequence: TGTGCCAGCGGATTTCCTCTCCAGGGACCGGGCGAGCAGTACTTC. Amino acids: CASGFPLQGPGEQYF. Using reference TRBV28 and TRBJ2-7 for the parts outside the CDR3, the full variable domain is DVKVTQSSRYLVKRTGEKVFLECVQDMDHENMFWYRQDPGLGLRLIYFSYDVKMKEKGDIPEGYSVSREKKERFSLILESASTNQTSMYLCASGFPLQGPGEQYFGPGTRLTVT.

The table lists this clonotype with many counts. V usage is TRBV6-6 and J usage is TRBJ1-4; D is perhaps TRBD1 (5 bases). Trimming shortened V by 10 bases and J by 2 bases, and 20 bases separated the two germline ends. CDR3 length: 16 amino acids. The germline V gene encodes CDR1 MNHNY and CDR2 SVGAGI (reference sequence). The chain's CDR3 is CATYGTDFSTNEKLFF. CDR3 in DNA: TGTGCCACCTACGGGACGGACTTCTCGACTAATGAAAAACTGTTTTTT.